This T cell receptor beta chain is drawn from a study of shared clonotypes between healthy human individuals. Regarding the study as a whole: Only blood was sampled, and tissue TCR repertoires likely differ from blood ones.

CD4+ cells underwent separation, giving CD45RA+ naive and CD45RA-negative memory subsets. CDR3 size: 20 residues. V was shortened by 6 bases and J by 2 bases, with 29 bases between the two germline ends. Germline values: CDR1 LNHDA, CDR2 SQIVND (reference sequence). Using immunoSEQ multiplex PCR, the repertoire was profiled, and TCRdb retains in-frame clones only, with some absent. The sample includes about 2.5 million clones, roughly 90% of them seen just once. A word on this clone: Its antigen is not known.

This receptor was taken from a man aged 18 to 35 in good health. Some clones in this sample may be carry-over from other donors' samples. Sequenced sample: naive CD4+ T cells from PBMCs. Subset denoted: CD45RA+ positively selected. The rearrangement joins TRBV19 to TRBJ1-5; possibly TRBD1 for D (6 bases). This CDR3 is CASSFWGQEPHSVGNQPQHF. CDR3 in DNA: TGTGCCAGTAGCTTTTGGGGGCAGGAACCGCACTCAGTTGGCAATCAGCCCCAGCATTTT.